These T cell receptor beta chains were read from a single sample in a study of blood T cell repertoires in COVID-19. This table comes from immunoSEQ multiplex PCR, and its TCRdb copy is limited to in-frame clones, with some not included. The data show approximately 500,000 clones, with approximately 85% seen just once and roughly 3.2% held by the top ten. The sequencing sample was made of peripheral blood. All receptors come from a human donor in a cohort sampled during active COVID-19. CDR3s leave out the opening cysteine and the closing phenylalanine or tryptophan. D genes are given only for firm matches.

v_call	d_call	j_call	cdr3_aa
TRBV6-5	-	TRBJ1-3	ASIKRTNGNTIY
TRBV3-1/TRBV3-2	TRBD2	TRBJ2-3	ASGHSSAGLINRREAVPADTQY
TRBV5-6	TRBD2	TRBJ2-7	ASSLESGRSEQY
TRBV2	TRBD2	TRBJ2-1	ASSEGGSLAGASEQF
TRBV18	TRBD1	TRBJ2-7	ASSSPWDRPYEQY
TRBV7-9	TRBD1	TRBJ1-5	ASSPSFYGTGFNQPQH
TRBV30	-	TRBJ2-5	AWSVNRGTETQY
TRBV6-5	TRBD1	TRBJ1-2	ASGGRIPYGYT
TRBV6-2/TRBV6-3	TRBD1	TRBJ1-5	ASSYDDRVGQPQH
TRBV24-1	-	TRBJ1-4	ATSDSRGGTNEKLF
TRBV28	TRBD1	TRBJ1-2	ASSSIADRDSGGYT
TRBV5-6	-	TRBJ1-1	ASSLGQGLRNTEAF
TRBV28	-	TRBJ1-5	ASSLEGLDQPQH
TRBV12-3/TRBV12-4	-	TRBJ1-3	ASSLRQARQMD
TRBV19	TRBD2	TRBJ2-2	ASSIDAGRARVGELF
TRBV28	-	TRBJ1-6	ASSFDSLNSPLH
TRBV5-1	-	TRBJ2-1	ASSLTSDSYNEQF
TRBV7-9	-	TRBJ2-6	ASSSEDAGANVLT
TRBV5-1	TRBD2	TRBJ2-1	ASTGLAGATEQF
TRBV5-6	TRBD1	TRBJ2-7	ASSFRTGSYEQY
TRBV10-3	TRBD2	TRBJ2-5	AIGAGGQETQY
TRBV18	-	TRBJ2-1	ASSPGQHNEQF
TRBV19	TRBD1	TRBJ1-1	ASVSGTGGNTEAF
TRBV7-2	-	TRBJ1-2	ASSLDAGANYGYT